Sequencing of this TCR beta chain was carried out in a study of T cell responses to AZD1222 COVID-19 vaccine. Points from the study as a whole: Reports say nearly half of spike-specific TCRs go after unmutated variant regions. Breadth and depth of Spike-specific TCRs rose after two AZD1222 doses. Most donors were white British and more were female, and clonal diversity was possibly underestimated. Sampling that yielded the repertoires occurred only after the peak T cell response.

This clone was seen once. Its antigen remains unknown. The protocol was immunoSEQ multiplex PCR, while the TCRdb copy is restricted to in-frame clones and leaves out a portion. The table includes roughly 40,000 clones, around 82% detected once. The sequencing used peripheral blood, collected on day 0 of AZD1222 vaccination. This TCR derives from an adult in good health.

This chain's CDR3 is CASSRDRVTQYF. Written as DNA, the CDR3 is TGTGCCAGTAGTAGGGACCGTGTGACCCAGTACTTC. V is TRBV19 and J is TRBJ2-5, with D perhaps assigned TRBD1 or TRBD2 (5 bases each). The length of the CDR3 is 12 residues. Germline assignment: CDR1 LNHDA and CDR2 SQIVND (reference sequence). V dropped 4 bases and J dropped 7 bases, with 10 bases sitting between them.